This TCR beta chain comes out of a study of T cells in women clearing cervical HPV infection. Regarding this clone: Antigen specificity is unknown. The missing CDR3 end, 3 residues past where the read stops, is filled in from the germline J gene.

Profiled with immunoSEQ multiplex PCR; TCRdb holds only in-frame clones, not every one. The table for this sample gives roughly 30,000 clones. The V segment lost 7 bases and the J segment 1 base; nucleotides outside the gene matches: 12. The CDR3 consists of 16 residues. Germline loops: CDR1 MNHEY, CDR2 SVGEGT. Whole-study results and caveats: T-cell numbers per sample were unknown and may explain richness differences.

Sequencing input: blood buffy coat. This TCR came from a woman between 18 and 75 years old with a cervical HPV16 infection that either progressed to CIN3+ or cleared (not recorded which). V and J are TRBV6-2 or TRBV6-3 and TRBJ1-1; 7 positions agree with TRBD1. This CDR3 reads CASTEIGRGPNTEAFF. The DNA read from the CDR3 is TGTGCCAGCACGGAAATTGGGAGGGGGCCGAACACTGAA.